This TCR beta chain was identified during a study of T cells in tuberculosis listed by TCRdb under 2018. About the full investigation: In the study, CD1B tetramers and high-throughput TCR immunosequencing were combined to characterize T cells specific for the mycobacterial lipid antigen glucose monomycolate (GMM). In a South African clinical cohort, IGRA-negative adolescents, IGRA-positive adolescents with latent tuberculosis and adults with active tuberculosis were compared, with 9 to 10 people in each group. PBMC from active tuberculosis patients were archived either before standard anti-tuberculosis treatment began or within 7 days of its start. Paper-wide results and their limitations: Smaller mean NN-distances to GMM-specific TCRs were observed in active tuberculosis TCR-alpha repertoires than in IGRA-negative controls, suggesting clonal expansion of GMM-specific TCRs. With the diverse GMM-specific repertoire as input, a classifier achieved around 90% accuracy (AUROC 0.90), whereas GEM motif frequencies as input gave roughly 70% accuracy. Shorter CDR3-alpha lengths in active tuberculosis patients partly drove the smaller NN-distances, and the TCR-beta difference was not statistically significant. Which clinical samples got chosen depended on the availability of cryopreserved specimens, and the active tuberculosis cases were adults, whereas the controls were adolescents.

Trimming accounts for 4 bases at V and 0 bases at J, while the number of junction bases matched to no gene is 3. Reading from cysteine to phenylalanine, the CDR3 counts 16 amino acids. The kept DNA is CDR3 alone, 48 bases in frame from the first base. The germline V gene supplies CDR1 SGHDT and CDR2 YYEEEE. As concerns this clone: Its specific antigen is unknown. Base qualities are not provided; no much larger clone lies one nucleotide away.

This specimen's time point label, interpreted: new active TB diagnosis, blood taken before or within 7 days of starting treatment. The active tuberculosis patients were newly diagnosed, HIV-seronegative South African adults aged 18 years or older. Confirmation of active tuberculosis came from positive sputum smear microscopy and/or a positive M. tuberculosis culture. Immunosequencing of unsorted cryopreserved PBMC covered, on average, around 97,000 T cells per clinical donor. The immunoSEQ multiplex PCR assay was used to generate TCR libraries, with TCR-beta and/or TCR-alpha/delta assays applied to each sample. Amplified TCR libraries were sequenced on the Illumina high-throughput platform. As for how the authors treated the data: Clustering and dimensionality reduction were performed using pairwise TCRdist distances among GMM-specific receptors from ex vivo sorted or in vitro expanded T cells. Each clinical repertoire received a mean NN-distance score, defined as the average TCRdist to the nearest 10% of tetramer-positive reference sequences. GEM TCR motif frequency was calculated as the fraction of unique TCRs that matched known GEM sequences by V/J usage and CDR3 length. Linear discriminant analysis with leave-one-out cross-validation, implemented in scikit-learn, was used to classify active tuberculosis. Here the immuneACCESS table is served through TCRdb, limited to in-frame sequences with V and J called. Missing clones are a known gap in these copies; in checked studies unresolved V genes cover under half, and the rest lacks a known reason. V and J calls and clone size follow that table, whereas D and trimming were derived from the DNA. The sample records tens of thousands of clones, 70% to 90% of which are singletons. 5% to 5.5% of the sample rests with the top ten.

Sequenced here: PBMCs, sampled at tuberculosis diagnosis. This sequence was found in an adult with tuberculosis. The chain links TRBV5-6 with TRBJ2-1, with 11 junctional bases fitting TRBD2. The nucleotides read TGTGCCAGCAGCCGGACTAGCGGGCGCTCCTACAATGAGCAGTTCTTC. Translated, it reads CASSRTSGRSYNEQFF.